Reported below is one TCR beta chain. Profiling relied on immunoSEQ multiplex PCR, and the TCRdb table lists in-frame clones only, not all of them. This sample carries approximately 360,000 clones, 85% to 90% of them seen once, and the ten largest clones take 6.5%. The sample belongs to a study of blood T cell repertoires in COVID-19. About the study: Both acute and convalescent COVID-19 samples were obtained from the United States, Italy and Spain. The analysed material was cDNA or gDNA that came from T cells, B-cell-depleted T cells, or PBMCs.

Germline V lookup: CDR1 SGDLS, CDR2 YYNGEE. The V end was cut by 5 bases, the J end by 1 base, with 6 bases between. This CDR3 is 12 amino acids long. The chain is built from TRBV9 and TRBJ2-5, with no clear D. Sequenced sample: peripheral blood. The receptor's source is a man younger than 35 with active or convalescent COVID-19. For the CDR3, the DNA is TGTGCCAGCAGTCTCTCCCAAGAGACCCAGTACTTC. Translation gives CASSLSQETQYF.